These T cell receptor beta chains were read from a single sample in a study of shared clonotypes between healthy human individuals. Here immunoSEQ multiplex PCR was the method, and the copy in TCRdb shows in-frame clones only, minus some. The table records 650,000 to 800,000 clones, about 91% of them present only once. The specimen was naive CD8+ T cells sorted from blood. The receptors come from a man under 40 in good health. CDR3s include the opening cysteine and the closing phenylalanine or tryptophan. D genes are given only for firm matches. Size is stated for part of the rows, as once, few or many counts, or as a class when the clone is expanded.

J,D,size,V,DNA,CDR3
TRBJ2-1,NA,few,TRBV11-2,TGTGCCAGCAGCTTGGTCCGGAGCTCCTACAATGAGCAGTTCTTC,CASSLVRSSYNEQFF
TRBJ2-6,TRBD2,many,TRBV5-1,TGCGCCAGCAGCGGGGGGGCTGGGGCCAACGTCCTGACTTTC,CASSGGAGANVLTF
TRBJ2-3,TRBD2,NA,TRBV27,TGTGCCAGCACGGACCGACTAGCGGGAGACTCAGATACGCAGTATTTT,CASTDRLAGDSDTQYF
TRBJ1-1,NA,NA,TRBV7-9,TGTGCCAGCAGCTCCGAAGCCGACTACTCCACTGAAGCTTTCTTT,CASSSEADYSTEAFF
TRBJ2-2,NA,once,TRBV27,TGTGCCAGCAGTAAATACACCGGGGAGCTGTTTTTT,CASSKYTGELFF
TRBJ2-1,TRBD2,once,TRBV30,TGTGCCTGGAGTGTTGGAGCGGGAAATATGAATGAGCAGTTCTTC,CAWSVGAGNMNEQFF
TRBJ2-1,TRBD2,NA,TRBV19,TGTGCCAGTGCTCTAGCGGGGGTGTACAATGAGCAGTTCTTC,CASALAGVYNEQFF
TRBJ1-2,NA,NA,TRBV5-1,TGCGCCAGCAGCTTGGATACTCCTAACAGGGTTGACTATGGCTACACCTTC,CASSLDTPNRVDYGYTF
TRBJ2-5,NA,once,TRBV7-8,TGTGCCAGCAGCTTACCTCCGTACCAAGAGACCCAGTACTTC,CASSLPPYQETQYF
TRBJ1-1,NA,once,TRBV27,TGTGCCAGCAGTTTACGGGGGGCTATCACTGAAGCTTTCTTT,CASSLRGAITEAFF
TRBJ2-7,NA,NA,TRBV19,TGTGCCAGTAGTATCCAGGCCCACACGAACTACGAGCAGTACTTC,CASSIQAHTNYEQYF
TRBJ1-5,NA,NA,TRBV11-2,TGTGCCAGCAGCTTAAGAGGGATCCTGGATCAGCCCCAGCATTTT,CASSLRGILDQPQHF
TRBJ2-1,NA,NA,TRBV9,TGTGCCAGCAGCGCAAGGCCGGAGCAGGGTTACAATGAGCAGTTCTTC,CASSARPEQGYNEQFF
TRBJ2-3,NA,NA,TRBV5-6,TGTGCCAGCAGCGCCGGTACAGATACGCAGTATTTT,CASSAGTDTQYF
TRBJ2-1,NA,NA,TRBV7-6,TGTGCCAGCAGCCGAGGGGGGAGCTCCTACAATGAGCAGTTCTTC,CASSRGGSSYNEQFF
TRBJ1-2,NA,NA,TRBV28,TGTGCCAGCAGTCCCAAGATCTATGGCTACACCTTC,CASSPKIYGYTF
TRBJ1-2,NA,NA,TRBV27,TGTGCCAGCAGTAGCGGGTGGGACGGCTACACCTTC,CASSSGWDGYTF
TRBJ2-1,NA,NA,TRBV5-6,TGTGCCAGCAGCTTGGGAGCGGACCCTTTCAATGAGCAGTTCTTC,CASSLGADPFNEQFF
TRBJ2-1,NA,NA,TRBV6-5,TGTGCCAGCAGTCCCTTCGGGAACTCCTACAATGAGCAGTTCTTC,CASSPFGNSYNEQFF
TRBJ2-1,NA,NA,TRBV29-1,TGCAGCGTTGAAGCGCTAGGGACTGAGAGCAATGAGCAGTTCTTC,CSVEALGTESNEQFF
TRBJ1-1,NA,NA,TRBV9,TGTGCCAGCAGCGACGGTATAGAAGCTTTCTTT,CASSDGIEAFF
TRBJ2-7,NA,NA,TRBV9,TGTGCCAGCAGCGGCCTGCAGGGCCCCTACGAGCAGTACTTC,CASSGLQGPYEQYF
TRBJ2-2,NA,NA,TRBV2,TGTGCCAGCCCGGGACAACACACCGGGGAGCTGTTTTTT,CASPGQHTGELFF
TRBJ2-7,TRBD1,NA,TRBV7-2,TGTGCCAGCAGCTTAGCTTCACAGGGGAGCTACGAGCAGTACTTC,CASSLASQGSYEQYF
TRBJ1-5,NA,NA,TRBV4-1,TGCGCCAGCAGCCAAGATGATTCGGTAAATAGCAATCAGCCCCAGCATTTT,CASSQDDSVNSNQPQHF
TRBJ1-5,NA,NA,TRBV15,TGTGCCACCAGCAGAGATAATCCGGTTGTCCTTAGCAATCAGCCCCAGCATTTT,CATSRDNPVVLSNQPQHF
TRBJ2-3,TRBD2,NA,TRBV5-4,TGTGCCAGCAGCGCCGGACTAGCGGGACAGATGGGTACGCAGTATTTT,CASSAGLAGQMGTQYF
TRBJ1-4,NA,once,TRBV2,TGTGCCAGCACTATATTCGGCTCGGTTAATGAAAAACTGTTTTTT,CASTIFGSVNEKLFF
TRBJ2-7,TRBD2,NA,TRBV11-2,TGTGCCAGCAGCTTAGAGGCGATAGCGGGGATGAGAAACGAGCAGTACTTC,CASSLEAIAGMRNEQYF
TRBJ2-7,NA,once,TRBV20-1,TGCAGTGCCCGGGACTCCTACGAGCAGTACTTC,CSARDSYEQYF
TRBJ2-5,NA,NA,TRBV14,TGTGCCAGCAGCCAAGATAGGGGGGAGGCCCAGGAGACCCAGTACTTC,CASSQDRGEAQETQYF
TRBJ1-4,NA,NA,TRBV19,TGTGCCAGTAGCTTGGGGGCTGAGGAAAAACTGTTTTTT,CASSLGAEEKLFF
TRBJ1-2,NA,NA,TRBV27,TGTGCCAGCAGTTCTTGGAGAGACTCACAGGAGAACGGCTACACCTTC,CASSSWRDSQENGYTF
TRBJ2-3,NA,once,TRBV5-4,TGTGCCAGCAGCTTGATAGAGGAATCCACAGATACGCAGTATTTT,CASSLIEESTDTQYF
TRBJ2-3,TRBD2,NA,TRBV13,TGTGCCAGCAGCATCCGGGACTATGAGAATACGCAGTATTTT,CASSIRDYENTQYF
TRBJ2-7,NA,NA,TRBV28,TGTGCCAGCAGGGGGGGTCAGGTTAGCTCCTACGAGCAGTACTTC,CASRGGQVSSYEQYF
TRBJ2-7,NA,once,TRBV6-5,TGTGCCAGCAGGGGTGGGAGAAGGGAGCAGTACTTC,CASRGGRREQYF
TRBJ2-1,NA,NA,TRBV6-1,TGTGCCAGCAGGGAAAAAGCGGGTTTCTACAATGAGCAGTTCTTC,CASREKAGFYNEQFF
TRBJ1-5,TRBD1,NA,TRBV15,TGTGCCACCAGCAGAGGAAGAGGGGGCGAAGAACGGAGGCAGCCCCAGCATTTT,CATSRGRGGEERRQPQHF
TRBJ2-7,TRBD1,few,TRBV29-1,TGCAGCGTTGAAGGGACAGGGCGAAACGAGCAGTACTTC,CSVEGTGRNEQYF
TRBJ2-1,TRBD2,once,TRBV7-9,TGTGCCAGCAGCCCCCCCCTAGCGGCCTACAATGAGCAGTTCTTC,CASSPPLAAYNEQFF
TRBJ1-5,NA,NA,TRBV6-1,TGTGCCAGCGCAGAGACAGTTAATAGCAATCAGCCCCAGCATTTT,CASAETVNSNQPQHF
TRBJ1-2,TRBD1,NA,TRBV5-1,TGCGCCAGCAGCTTGGCCACAGGGGGCTCTGGCTACACCTTC,CASSLATGGSGYTF
TRBJ2-1,NA,NA,TRBV27,TGTGCCAGCACACTCCAAGGGGGAGGACGAAATGAGCAGTTCTTC,CASTLQGGGRNEQFF
TRBJ2-7,NA,NA,TRBV27,TGTGCCAGCAGTTTTGGGACGGGGTCCTACGAGCAGTACTTC,CASSFGTGSYEQYF
TRBJ2-7,NA,NA,TRBV10-3,TGTGCCATCAGTGAGTTAGCTTACGAGCAGTACTTC,CAISELAYEQYF
TRBJ2-7,NA,once,TRBV4-1,TGCGCCAGCAGCCAAGCTTCGGCGGCCTACGAGCAGTACTTC,CASSQASAAYEQYF
TRBJ1-2,NA,NA,TRBV20-1,TGCAGTGCACGGGAGGGTGGCTACACCTTC,CSAREGGYTF
TRBJ2-7,TRBD2,NA,TRBV7-6,TGTGCCAGCAGCTTAGCGCTAAGGGACGGACTAGCGGGAGCCTACGAGCAGTACTTC,CASSLALRDGLAGAYEQYF
TRBJ2-7,TRBD1,NA,TRBV7-3,TGTGCCAGCAGCGAAATTGGGGGGACAGGCGAGCAGTACTTC,CASSEIGGTGEQYF
TRBJ1-2,TRBD1,NA,TRBV9,TGTGCCAGCAGCCTCCGGACAGGCGACTATGGCTACACCTTC,CASSLRTGDYGYTF
TRBJ1-4,NA,NA,TRBV7-9,TGTGCCAGCAGCACCGGGGGAGGGGGTTATGAAAAACTGTTTTTT,CASSTGGGGYEKLFF
TRBJ2-1,TRBD2,NA,TRBV29-1,TGCAGCGTTGTCCTCTATACTAGCGGGATGGGTAATGAGCAGTTCTTC,CSVVLYTSGMGNEQFF
TRBJ2-1,TRBD2,NA,TRBV6-4,TGTGCCAGCAGTGACGGCGGGGGATCCTACAATGAGCAGTTCTTC,CASSDGGGSYNEQFF
TRBJ2-1,TRBD2,NA,TRBV2,TGTGCCAGCCCAGGGACTAGCTCGTATGAGCAGTTCTTC,CASPGTSSYEQFF
TRBJ2-5,TRBD1,NA,TRBV28,TGTGCCAGCAGCCCCTCGGACAGGGAAGAGACCCAGTACTTC,CASSPSDREETQYF
TRBJ2-2,TRBD2,NA,TRBV28,TGTGCCAGCAGTTTATGGACTTGGCTAGCGGGTAACACCGGGGAGCTGTTTTTT,CASSLWTWLAGNTGELFF
TRBJ1-1,NA,NA,TRBV19,TGTGCCAGTAGTCGACTACCTGGTAGTGAAGCTTTCTTT,CASSRLPGSEAFF
TRBJ2-2,NA,NA,TRBV6-5,TGTGCCAGCAGTTTAGGTGTGGGACACAAGGACGGGGAGCTGTTTTTT,CASSLGVGHKDGELFF
TRBJ2-2,NA,NA,TRBV6-4,TGTGCCAGCAGTGATGAAGCGGGGAACACCGGGGAGCTGTTTTTT,CASSDEAGNTGELFF